This T cell receptor (beta chain) was profiled in a study of T cells in Graves' hyperthyroidism and ophthalmopathy. Study-level background: The blood sample was taken at first diagnosis, before treatment began. Study-level points and caveats: Most thyroid-expanded clonotypes above 0.001 were also found in blood.

Isolation of PBMCs was performed on about 10 ml fresh peripheral blood. Turning to this clonotype: The target antigen is unknown.

Researchers took RNA transcripts and amplified the TCR beta CDR3 regions from them. A first-round RT-PCR of the TCR CDR3 used the HTBI primer set. In TCRdb, the multiplex PCR reads were re-called with MiXCR into one record per CDR3 protein. The sample includes hundreds of thousands of distinct CDR3 sequences, nearly 20% seen only once; the top ten take roughly 47%. Specimen: blood. The source is a man aged 40-49 years with Graves' ophthalmopathy.

CDR3 residues: CASSPSGVNSNQPQHF. CDR3 in DNA: TGTGCCAGCTCACCAAGCGGGGTCAATAGCAATCAGCCCCAGCATTTT. The chain carries TRBV18 and TRBJ1-5; D gene unclear. The CDR3 is made up of 16 amino acids. The germline V gene has CDR1 KGHSH and CDR2 LQKENI. Deletions cut 2 bases from V and 0 bases from J, with 11 bases between.